Shown below are 11 T cell receptor beta chains from a single sample sequenced in a study of OX40 agonist ivuxolimab in advanced cancers. TCRdb's copy holds only in-frame clones and misses some; the assay was immunoSEQ multiplex PCR. The table shows approximately 58,000 clones, with roughly 77% occurring only once. Sequencing used CD4+ or CD8+ T cells sorted from blood, obtained in a trial of the OX40 agonist ivuxolimab. The receptors were gathered from an adult with an advanced solid tumor such as melanoma, head and neck, liver or kidney cancer.

The gene calls are TRBV28 and TRBJ1-6; a possible D gene is TRBD1 (5 bases). Per germline, CDR1 MDHEN and CDR2 SYDVKM. V lost 10 bases, J lost 8 bases, and 15 bases lay in between. The CDR3 is 13 amino acids. CDR3: CATQGPGDSPLHF. CDR3 nucleotide sequence: TGTGCCACCCAAGGCCCGGGGGATTCACCCCTCCACTTT.

The J gene is TRBJ2-5, the V gene TRBV5-4, with D possibly matching TRBD2 (7 bases). Trimming removed 7 bases at V and 4 bases at J, with 17 bases between. Germline values: CDR1 SGHNT, CDR2 YYREEE (reference sequence). This CDR3 region has 14 residues. The CDR3 is CASLRRGPGETQYF. The CDR3 bases are TGTGCCAGCCTGCGGCGGGGGCCGGGAGAGACCCAGTACTTC.

In DNA form, the CDR3 reads TGTGCCAGCAGTTTTAGCACAGATACGCAGTATTTT. Protein product: CASSFSTDTQYF. The genes are TRBV28 and TRBJ2-3; D unresolved. The V end was cut by 3 bases, the J end by 0 bases, with 1 base between. The germline gives CDR1 MDHEN, CDR2 SYDVKM. CDR3 size: 12 residues. Variable domain in full (rest from reference TRBV28 and TRBJ2-3): DVKVTQSSRYLVKRTGEKVFLECVQDMDHENMFWYRQDPGLGLRLIYFSYDVKMKEKGDIPEGYSVSREKKERFSLILESASTNQTSMYLCASSFSTDTQYFGPGTRLTVL.

The rearrangement uses TRBV19 and TRBJ1-5; 7 bases are shared with TRBD1. The germline V gene has CDR1 LNHDA and CDR2 SQIVND (reference sequence). The CDR3 has 14 amino acids. The V and J ends lost 9 bases and 1 base, in that order; junction bases with no gene match: 6. CDR3 coding DNA: TGTGCCAGCGCGGTGACAGGGAGCAATCAGCCCCAGCATTTT. It encodes CASAVTGSNQPQHF.

The chain couples TRBV7-9 to TRBJ1-2; weak D call: TRBD1 (5 bases). This CDR3 is 14 amino acids long. V dropped 1 base and J dropped 7 bases, with 13 bases sitting between them. Germline assignment: CDR1 SEHNR and CDR2 FQNEAQ (reference sequence). The CDR3 here is CASSLVGQEGGYTF. Here the CDR3 DNA reads TGTGCCAGCAGCTTAGTGGGGCAGGAGGGTGGCTACACCTTC. Looking up the rest from reference TRBV7-9 and TRBJ1-2 gives the full variable domain: DTGVSQNPRHKITKRGQNVTFRCDPISEHNRLYWYRQTLGQGPEFLTYFQNEAQLEKSRLLSDRFSAERPKGSFSTLEIQRTEQGDSAMYLCASSLVGQEGGYTFGSGTRLTVV.

The chain joins TRBV10-1 to TRBJ1-1; 10 nucleotides match TRBD1. Germline lookup yields CDR1 WNHNN and CDR2 SYGVQD (reference sequence). CDR3 size: 14 residues. The junction had 1 base not matched to a gene; V was cut back by 2 bases and J by 4 bases. The CDR3 is CASSERQGATEAFF. CDR3 nucleotides: TGCGCCAGCAGTGAGAGACAGGGGGCCACTGAAGCTTTCTTT.

The rearrangement links TRBV18 to TRBJ1-2; D unclear. The germline gives CDR1 KGHSH, CDR2 LQKENI. The CDR3 sequence is 14 residues long. V was shortened by 6 bases and J by 5 bases, with 16 bases between the two germline ends. CDR3 region: CASSPGGSLYGYTF. CDR3 DNA: TGTGCCAGCTCCCCAGGTGGGAGCCTATATGGCTACACCTTC. The complete variable domain, with remaining parts taken from reference TRBV18 and TRBJ1-2, reads NAGVMQNPRHLVRRRGQEARLRCSPMKGHSHVYWYRQLPEEGLKFMVYLQKENIIDESGMPKERFSAEFPKEGPSILRIQQVVRGDSAAYFCASSPGGSLYGYTFGSGTRLTVV.

The chain recombines TRBV7-2 with TRBJ2-3; D is undetermined. V lost 3 bases to trimming and J lost 4 bases, with 2 bases between them. The CDR3 extends over 11 amino acids. Germline V gene sequence: CDR1 SGHTA, CDR2 FQGNSA. The CDR3 loop reads CASSLADTQYF. The CDR3, as DNA: TGTGCCAGCAGCTTGGCAGATACGCAGTATTTT.

V usage is TRBV18 and J usage is TRBJ2-1; 8 bases fit TRBD2. There are 15 residues in the CDR3. Germline V lookup: CDR1 KGHSH, CDR2 LQKENI. V was clipped by 6 bases and J by 5 bases; unmatched bases: 9. The CDR3 DNA is TGTGCCAGCTCCCTTTCTGCGGGGGGCCACAATGAGCAGTTCTTC. It translates to CASSLSAGGHNEQFF. The full variable domain, completed using reference TRBV18 and TRBJ2-1, is NAGVMQNPRHLVRRRGQEARLRCSPMKGHSHVYWYRQLPEEGLKFMVYLQKENIIDESGMPKERFSAEFPKEGPSILRIQQVVRGDSAAYFCASSLSAGGHNEQFFGPGTRLTVL.

The rearrangement uses TRBV9 and TRBJ2-1; the D gene could be TRBD1 or TRBD2 (5 bases each). The germline V gene has CDR1 SGDLS and CDR2 YYNGEE. This CDR3 has 13 residues. Trimming took off 7 bases at V and 10 bases at J, with 18 bases between the two ends. CDR3 DNA: TGTGCCAGCGGCCCCGGGGCCAAACCCGAGCAGTTCTTC. It is translated as CASGPGAKPEQFF.

The chain has TRBV11-2 and TRBJ2-3; the match to TRBD2 covers 10 bases. The V segment lost 8 bases and the J segment 2 bases; nucleotides outside the gene matches: 4. This CDR3 is built from 14 residues. Germline V gene data show CDR1 as SGHAT and CDR2 as FQNNGV. The DNA for the CDR3 is TGTGCCAGCGGTAGCGGGGGGCCCACAGATACGCAGTATTTT. Its translation: CASGSGGPTDTQYF.